This T cell receptor (beta chain) was observed in a study of shared clonotypes between healthy human individuals. Study findings and constraints: In general, naive subsets displayed greater estimated richness than memory subsets did.

The data were produced by immunoSEQ multiplex PCR, yet TCRdb's version contains in-frame clones alone and is incomplete. The data contain 2 million to 2.5 million clones, more than 85% of them singletons. Points on this clone: The antigen is unknown.

Trimming removed 5 bases at V and 5 bases at J, with 21 bases between. The CDR3 sequence is 16 residues long. Germline values: CDR1 MDHEN, CDR2 SYDVKM. Sequenced: naive CD4+ T cells from PBMCs. Subset given: CD45RA+ positively selected. The chain joins TRBV28 to TRBJ2-5, with D perhaps matching TRBD1 or TRBD2 (5 bases each). This sequence was found in a young man in good health. Some clones in this sample may be carry-over from other donors' samples. The CDR3: CASSPVPGTPGETQYF. The CDR3 DNA is TGTGCCAGCAGTCCCGTCCCGGGGACCCCCGGGGAGACCCAGTACTTC. The full variable domain, rest sourced from reference TRBV28 and TRBJ2-5, is DVKVTQSSRYLVKRTGEKVFLECVQDMDHENMFWYRQDPGLGLRLIYFSYDVKMKEKGDIPEGYSVSREKKERFSLILESASTNQTSMYLCASSPVPGTPGETQYFGPGTRLLVL.